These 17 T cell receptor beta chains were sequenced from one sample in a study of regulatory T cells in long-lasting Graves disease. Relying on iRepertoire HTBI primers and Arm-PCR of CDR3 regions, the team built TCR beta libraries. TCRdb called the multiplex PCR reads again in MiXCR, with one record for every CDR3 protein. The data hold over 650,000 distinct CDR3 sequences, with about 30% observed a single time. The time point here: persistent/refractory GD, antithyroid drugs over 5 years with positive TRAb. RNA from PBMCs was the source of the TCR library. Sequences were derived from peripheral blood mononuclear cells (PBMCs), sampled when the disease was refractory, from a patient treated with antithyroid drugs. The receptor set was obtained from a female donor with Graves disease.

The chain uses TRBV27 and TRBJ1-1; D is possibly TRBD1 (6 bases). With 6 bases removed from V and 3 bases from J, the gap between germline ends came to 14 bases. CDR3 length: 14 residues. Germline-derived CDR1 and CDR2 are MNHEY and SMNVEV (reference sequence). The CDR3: CASRHLDSDTEAFF. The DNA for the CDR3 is TGTGCCAGCAGACATCTGGACAGTGACACTGAAGCTTTCTTT.

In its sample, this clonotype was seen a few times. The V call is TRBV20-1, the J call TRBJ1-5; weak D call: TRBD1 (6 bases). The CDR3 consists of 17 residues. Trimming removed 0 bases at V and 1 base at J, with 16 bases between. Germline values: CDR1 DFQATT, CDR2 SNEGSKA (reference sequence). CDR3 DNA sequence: TGCAGTGCTAGAGATGATCAGCAGGGGCGAAGCAATCAGCCCCAGCATTTT. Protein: CSARDDQQGRSNQPQHF.

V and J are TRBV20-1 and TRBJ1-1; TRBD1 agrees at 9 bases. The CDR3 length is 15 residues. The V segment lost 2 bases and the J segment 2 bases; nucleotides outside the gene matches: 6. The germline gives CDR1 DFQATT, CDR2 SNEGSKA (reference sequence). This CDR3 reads CSARKPGQGNTEAFF. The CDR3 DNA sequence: TGCAGTGCTAGAAAGCCGGGACAGGGCAACACTGAAGCTTTCTTT.

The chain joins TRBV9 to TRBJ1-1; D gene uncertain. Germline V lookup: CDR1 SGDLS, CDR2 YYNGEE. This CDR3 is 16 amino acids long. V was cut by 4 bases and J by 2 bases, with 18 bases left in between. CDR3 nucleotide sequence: TGTGCCAGCAGCCAACCCCCCTCAGGACCCAACACTGAAGCTTTCTTT. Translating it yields CASSQPPSGPNTEAFF.

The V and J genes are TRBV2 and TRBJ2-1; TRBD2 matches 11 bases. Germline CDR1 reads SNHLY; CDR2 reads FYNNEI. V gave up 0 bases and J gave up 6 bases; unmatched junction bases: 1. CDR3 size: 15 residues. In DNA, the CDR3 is TGTGCCAGCAGTGAAGCTAGCGGGAGGGCCAATGAGCAGTTCTTC. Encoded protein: CASSEASGRANEQFF.

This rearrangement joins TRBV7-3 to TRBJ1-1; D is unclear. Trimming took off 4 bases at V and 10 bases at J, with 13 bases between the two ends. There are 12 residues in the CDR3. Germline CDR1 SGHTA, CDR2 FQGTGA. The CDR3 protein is CASSSTLSGAFF. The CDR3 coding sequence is TGTGCCAGCAGCTCCACGCTGAGTGGAGCTTTCTTT.

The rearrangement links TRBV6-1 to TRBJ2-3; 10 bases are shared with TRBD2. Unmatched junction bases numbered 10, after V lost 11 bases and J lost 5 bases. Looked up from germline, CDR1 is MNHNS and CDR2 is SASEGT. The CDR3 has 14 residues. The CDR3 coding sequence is TGTGCCTCCTCCGGGACTAGCGAGAGAGATACGCAGTATTTT. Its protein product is CASSGTSERDTQYF.

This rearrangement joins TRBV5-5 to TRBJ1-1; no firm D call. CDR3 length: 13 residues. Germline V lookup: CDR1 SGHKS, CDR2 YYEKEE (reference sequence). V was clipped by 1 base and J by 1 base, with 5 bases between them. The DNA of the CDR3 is TGTGCCAGCAGCTTGCACAAGAACACTGAAGCTTTCTTT. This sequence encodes CASSLHKNTEAFF.

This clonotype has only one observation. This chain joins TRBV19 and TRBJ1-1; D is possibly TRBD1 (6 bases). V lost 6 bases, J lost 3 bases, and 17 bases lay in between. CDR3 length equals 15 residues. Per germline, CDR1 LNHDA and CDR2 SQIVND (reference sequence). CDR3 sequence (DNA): TGTGCCAGTAGGGAGCGACAGGACTGGGACACTGAAGCTTTCTTT. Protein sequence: CASRERQDWDTEAFF. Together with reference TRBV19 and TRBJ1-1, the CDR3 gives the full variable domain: DGGITQSPKYLFRKEGQNVTLSCEQNLNHDAMYWYRQDPGQGLRLIYYSQIVNDFQKGDIAEGYSVSREKKESFPLTVTSAQKNPTAFYLCASRERQDWDTEAFFGQGTRLTVV.

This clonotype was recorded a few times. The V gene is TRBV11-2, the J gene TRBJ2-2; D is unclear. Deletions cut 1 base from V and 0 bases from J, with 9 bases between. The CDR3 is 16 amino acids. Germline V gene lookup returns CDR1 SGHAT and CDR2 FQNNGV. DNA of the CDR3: TGTGCCAGCAGCTTAGGAGGCGGCGCGAACACCGGGGAGCTGTTTTTT. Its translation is CASSLGGGANTGELFF.

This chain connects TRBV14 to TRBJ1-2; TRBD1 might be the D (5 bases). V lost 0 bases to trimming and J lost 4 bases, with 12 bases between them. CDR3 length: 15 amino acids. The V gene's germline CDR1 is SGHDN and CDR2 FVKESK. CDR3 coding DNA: TGTGCCAGCAGCCAAGATGGTTGGGACTTCTATGGCTACACCTTC. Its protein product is CASSQDGWDFYGYTF.

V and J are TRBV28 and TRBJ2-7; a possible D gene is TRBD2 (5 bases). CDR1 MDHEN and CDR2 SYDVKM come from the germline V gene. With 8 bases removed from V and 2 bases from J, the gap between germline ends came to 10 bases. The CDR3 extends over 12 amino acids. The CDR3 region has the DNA TGTGCCAGCGAGAGCGGAACCTACGAGCAGTACTTC. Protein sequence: CASESGTYEQYF. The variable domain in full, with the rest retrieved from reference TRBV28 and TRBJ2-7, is DVKVTQSSRYLVKRTGEKVFLECVQDMDHENMFWYRQDPGLGLRLIYFSYDVKMKEKGDIPEGYSVSREKKERFSLILESASTNQTSMYLCASESGTYEQYFGPGTRLTVT.

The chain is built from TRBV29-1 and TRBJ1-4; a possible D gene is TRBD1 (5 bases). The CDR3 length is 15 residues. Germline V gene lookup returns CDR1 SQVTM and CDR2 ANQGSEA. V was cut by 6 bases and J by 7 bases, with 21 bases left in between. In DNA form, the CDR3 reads TGCAGCGTCGCCACCTCGGGGGGGGGGAGTGAAAAACTGTTTTTT. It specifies CSVATSGGGSEKLFF. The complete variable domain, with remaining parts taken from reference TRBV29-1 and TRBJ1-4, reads SAVISQKPSRDICQRGTSLTIQCQVDSQVTMMFWYRQQPGQSLTLIATANQGSEATYESGFVIDKFPISRPNLTFSTLTVSNMSPEDSSIYLCSVATSGGGSEKLFFGSGTQLSVL.

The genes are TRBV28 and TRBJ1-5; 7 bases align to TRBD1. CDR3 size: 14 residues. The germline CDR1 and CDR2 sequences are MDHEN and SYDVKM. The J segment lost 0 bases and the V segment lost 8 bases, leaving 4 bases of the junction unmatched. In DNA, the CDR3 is TGTGCCAGCGGGACAGAACTTAGCAATCAGCCCCAGCATTTT. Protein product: CASGTELSNQPQHF.

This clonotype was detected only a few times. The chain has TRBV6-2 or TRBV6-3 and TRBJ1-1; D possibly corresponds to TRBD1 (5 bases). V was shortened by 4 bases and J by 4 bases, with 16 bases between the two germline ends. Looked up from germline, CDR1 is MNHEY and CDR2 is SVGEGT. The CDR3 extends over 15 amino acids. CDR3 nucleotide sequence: TGTGCCAGCAGTTCCCGGGGACGAGGGTTCACTGAAGCTTTCTTT. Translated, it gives CASSSRGRGFTEAFF.

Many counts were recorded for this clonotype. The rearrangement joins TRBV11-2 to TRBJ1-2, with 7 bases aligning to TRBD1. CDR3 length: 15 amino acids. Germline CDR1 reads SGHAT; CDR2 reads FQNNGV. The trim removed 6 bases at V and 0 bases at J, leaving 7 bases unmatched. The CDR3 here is CASRPPGQSNYGYTF. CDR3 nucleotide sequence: TGTGCCAGCAGACCTCCGGGACAGTCTAACTATGGCTACACCTTC.

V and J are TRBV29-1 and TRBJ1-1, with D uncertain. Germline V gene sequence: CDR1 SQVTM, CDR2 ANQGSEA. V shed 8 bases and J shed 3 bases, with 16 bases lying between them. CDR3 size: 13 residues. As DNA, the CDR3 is TGCAGCTCCACCTACCCCGGGGACACTGAAGCTTTCTTT. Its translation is CSSTYPGDTEAFF.